This TCR beta chain was identified during a study of T cell changes during pregnancy in multiple sclerosis. Method: immunoSEQ multiplex PCR; TCRdb's copy keeps in-frame clones and lacks some. Of over 55,000 clones detected, approximately 94% appear once; the ten largest clones hold around 3.2%. The TCR sequence derives from a female donor with multiple sclerosis, enrolled in a pregnancy study. The input for sequencing was CD8+ T cells from peripheral blood mononuclear cells, taken in the third trimester of pregnancy.

CDR3 sequence (DNA): TGCGCCAGCAGTGAATTAGCGGGGGACTACGAGCAGTACTTC. Translation gives CASSELAGDYEQYF. The rearrangement joins TRBV10-1 to TRBJ2-7; 9 positions agree with TRBD2. V was pared by 3 bases and J by 3 bases, with 3 bases of the junction left unmatched. CDR1 WNHNN and CDR2 SYGVQD come from the germline V gene (reference sequence). The CDR3 loop spans 14 amino acids.